These 8 T cell receptor beta chains came from one sample sequenced in a study of blood T cell repertoires in COVID-19. Some clones are missing from TCRdb's copy, which holds only in-frame ones; the method was immunoSEQ multiplex PCR. This sample yields 110,000 or so clones, of which 88% are seen a single time; 6.5% to 10% belongs to the top ten. Specimen: peripheral blood. These receptors were collected from a woman aged 70 to 79 who had recovered from COVID-19.

The rearrangement joins TRBV4-3 to TRBJ2-2; D may be TRBD1 (6 bases). Germline V gene data show CDR1 as LGHNA and CDR2 as YSLEER. This CDR3 is built from 13 residues. With 4 bases removed from V and 6 bases from J, the gap between germline ends came to 9 bases. The CDR3 nucleotides read TGCGCCAGCAGCCGTTCAGGGGCCGGGGAGCTGTTTTTT. Translated, it gives CASSRSGAGELFF.

This chain connects TRBV19 to TRBJ1-5, with TRBD1 matching 11 bases. Germline trimming cut 3 bases from V and 2 bases from J; bases unmatched to any gene: 9. The germline V gene has CDR1 LNHDA and CDR2 SQIVND (reference sequence). The CDR3 is made up of 18 amino acids. The CDR3 protein is CASSIGRTGGSGNQPQHF. The CDR3 DNA sequence: TGTGCCAGTAGTATTGGTAGGACAGGGGGCTCGGGCAATCAGCCCCAGCATTTT.

J is TRBJ2-1 and V is TRBV28; D call uncertain. Trimming left V 2 bases short and J 9 bases short, with 11 bases between. This CDR3 spans 13 amino acids. Germline loops: CDR1 MDHEN, CDR2 SYDVKM. CDR3 in DNA: TGTGCCAGCAGTTTAATGGGTAGCCCTGAGCAGTTCTTC. Translation gives CASSLMGSPEQFF.

The chain recombines TRBV3-1 (or the pseudogene TRBV3-2) with TRBJ2-1, with 7 bases that match TRBD1. This CDR3 contains 12 residues. The ends lost 4 bases at V and 13 bases at J; junction bases unmatched: 7. Germline assignment: CDR1 LGHDT and CDR2 YNNKEL (reference sequence). The CDR3 DNA reads TGTGCCAGCAGCCCCAACAGGGGAAGTCAGTTCTTC. Translation gives CASSPNRGSQFF.

The chain uses TRBV5-1 and TRBJ2-7; D is undetermined. Trimming pared 0 bases from V and 5 bases from J, leaving 12 bases between. The CDR3 has 14 amino acids. Germline V gives CDR1 SGHRS, CDR2 YFSETQ. The CDR3 loop is CASSLGLVIHEQYF. In nucleotides, the CDR3 is TGCGCCAGCAGCTTGGGGCTAGTAATCCACGAGCAGTACTTC.

This clone was recorded only once. The chain links TRBV28 to TRBJ2-2; TRBD1 aligns across 8 bases. Germline assignment: CDR1 MDHEN and CDR2 SYDVKM. This CDR3 has 14 residues. With V trimmed by 10 bases and J by 6 bases, 10 bases remained unmatched. CDR3 amino acids: CATSVPQGAGELFF. In nucleotides, the CDR3 is TGTGCCACCTCCGTCCCACAGGGGGCCGGGGAGCTGTTTTTT.

This chain joins TRBV28 and TRBJ1-1, with D perhaps matching TRBD1 (5 bases). The CDR3 totals 13 residues. CDR1 and CDR2 (germline): MDHEN, SYDVKM. Trimming shortened V by 5 bases and J by 0 bases, and 7 bases separated the two germline ends. CDR3 loop: CASSGHLNTEAFF. DNA for the CDR3: TGTGCCAGCAGTGGACACTTGAACACTGAAGCTTTCTTT.

The chain joins TRBV28 to TRBJ2-2, with 7 bases aligning to TRBD2. This CDR3 is built from 14 residues. Germline V lookup: CDR1 MDHEN, CDR2 SYDVKM. V shed 10 bases and J 3 bases; nucleotides not matched to a gene: 8. The DNA for the CDR3 is TGTGCCATCGGGGGAGGGAGAGACACCGGGGAGCTGTTTTTT. Amino acid sequence: CAIGGGRDTGELFF.